These 5 T cell receptor beta chains were all obtained from the same sample, sequenced in a study of cytomegalovirus exposure and HLA in healthy donors. Primers: 60 Vbeta forward and 13 Jbeta reverse. The method was immunoSEQ multiplex PCR; TCRdb's version includes in-frame clones alone and lacks a portion of them. The sample table sets out roughly 60,000 clones. The sequenced material came from PBMCs. The receptor source for this set is a male donor in good health and CMV-seronegative.

V gene TRBV2 combines with J gene TRBJ2-7; 7 positions match TRBD1. CDR3 length: 13 amino acids. J lost 0 bases, V lost 6 bases, and 2 bases had no gene match. Per germline, CDR1 SNHLY and CDR2 FYNNEI. CDR3 bases: TGTGCCAGCAGACGACAGGGCTCCTACGAGCAGTACTTC. Its protein product is CASRRQGSYEQYF.

This rearrangement joins TRBV11-2 to TRBJ1-2; no definite D call. Germline V CDR1 and CDR2: SGHAT, FQNNGV. The CDR3 is 15 residues long. Trimming removed 0 bases at V and 1 base at J, with 9 bases between. CDR3 sequence reads: CASSLEANRNYGYTF. CDR3 coding DNA: TGTGCCAGCAGCTTAGAAGCTAACCGTAACTATGGCTACACCTTC.

This rearrangement joins TRBV29-1 to TRBJ2-5; a possible D gene is TRBD2 (6 bases). The germline gives CDR1 SQVTM, CDR2 ANQGSEA. The CDR3 consists of 14 residues. The V gene lost 3 bases and the J gene lost 4 bases, with 15 bases spanning the gap. The CDR3 loop reads CSVDGDAGRETQYF. The CDR3 DNA is TGCAGCGTTGATGGAGATGCGGGGCGAGAGACCCAGTACTTC.

V is TRBV6-5 and J is TRBJ2-3; maybe TRBD2 (7 bases). Trimming took 7 bases from V and 3 from J, leaving 17 bases between them. Germline CDR1 and CDR2: MNHEY and SVGAGI. CDR3 length equals 15 residues. The CDR3 DNA is TGTGCCAGCACTGGGGGCGGGAGTGAGACAGATACGCAGTATTTT. It translates to CASTGGGSETDTQYF.

This chain joins TRBV11-2 and TRBJ2-7; 8 bases align to TRBD1. Losses at the gene ends were 4 bases for V and 1 base for J; bases not matched to a gene: 6. Germline V gene sequence: CDR1 SGHAT, CDR2 FQNNGV. The CDR3 is 15 amino acids. DNA for the CDR3: TGTGCCAGCAGCTCGGGACAGGCCCAATCCTACGAGCAGTACTTC. Amino acids: CASSSGQAQSYEQYF.